This passage covers 9 T cell receptor beta chains from one sample sequenced in a study of T cell responses to AZD1222 COVID-19 vaccine. Some clones are missing from TCRdb's copy, which holds only in-frame ones; the method was immunoSEQ multiplex PCR. The top ten clones hold about 7.1% of a sample with roughly 77,000 clones, just over 90% of them seen once. The sequencing used peripheral blood, collected on day 0 of MenACWY control vaccination. All receptors come from an adult in good health.

The chain employs TRBV29-1 and TRBJ1-2; 8 positions match TRBD1. The CDR3 covers 16 residues. The germline gives CDR1 SQVTM, CDR2 ANQGSEA. V lost 1 base, J lost 5 bases, and 12 bases stayed unmatched. CDR3 region: CSVEGGGQDTPYGYTF. The DNA of the CDR3 is TGCAGCGTTGAAGGCGGGGGACAGGACACACCATATGGCTACACCTTC.

A few counts support this clone. The chain has TRBV5-6 and TRBJ2-7; 8 bases are shared with TRBD1. The CDR3 runs 13 residues. Germline V gene sequence: CDR1 SGHDT, CDR2 YYEEEE. With 0 bases clipped from V and 7 bases from J, the junction kept 3 bases outside the gene matches. CDR3 nucleotide sequence: TGTGCCAGCAGCTTGGGACAGGGGCGGGAGCAGTACTTC. This codes for CASSLGQGREQYF. The full variable domain, completed using reference TRBV5-6 and TRBJ2-7, is DAGVTQSPTHLIKTRGQQVTLRCSPKSGHDTVSWYQQALGQGPQFIFQYYEEEERQRGNFPDRFSGHQFPNYSSELNVNALLLGDSALYLCASSLGQGREQYFGPGTRLTVT.

The rearrangement uses TRBV27 and TRBJ2-3, with D perhaps TRBD2 (5 bases). The CDR3 length is 13 residues. V dropped 3 bases and J dropped 5 bases, with 9 bases sitting between them. Per germline, CDR1 MNHEY and CDR2 SMNVEV (reference sequence). The CDR3 reads CASSLVGEDTQYF. The CDR3 DNA follows: TGTGCCAGCAGTTTGGTGGGAGAAGATACGCAGTATTTT.

This chain connects TRBV7-6 to TRBJ1-3; D might be TRBD1 (6 bases). Germline CDR1 is SGHVS and CDR2 is FNYEAQ. Trimming took off 5 bases at V and 3 bases at J, with 17 bases between the two ends. The CDR3 has 16 amino acids. The CDR3 DNA sequence: TGTGCCAGCAGCAGTACTACCGGGACAATTGGAAACACCATATATTTT. This gives the protein CASSSTTGTIGNTIYF.

V gene TRBV7-8 combines with J gene TRBJ2-1; the match to TRBD2 covers 12 bases. V shed 4 bases, J shed 8 bases, and the junction held 6 bases outside the gene matches. Germline V lookup: CDR1 SGHVS, CDR2 FQNEAQ. CDR3 size: 15 residues. The CDR3 loop is CASSYTSGGLDEQFF. DNA of the CDR3: TGTGCCAGCAGCTACACTAGCGGGGGGTTGGATGAGCAGTTCTTC.

The genes are TRBV28 and TRBJ2-7; perhaps TRBD1 as D (5 bases). The CDR3 runs to 17 residues. Between the trimmed V and J ends, which lost 5 bases and 5 bases, there was a span of 25 bases. Germline lookup yields CDR1 MDHEN and CDR2 SYDVKM. The CDR3, as DNA: TGTGCCAGCAGTCCTCGGCGAGACAGTCCTCGTGGCCACGAGCAGTACTTC. As protein: CASSPRRDSPRGHEQYF.

This CDR3 is CASSLSDRGDGYTF. The CDR3 nucleotides read TGTGCCAGCAGCCTATCCGACAGGGGCGATGGCTACACCTTC. This chain links TRBV3-1 (or the pseudogene TRBV3-2) with TRBJ1-2; 8 bases are a match to TRBD1. Looked up from germline, CDR1 is LGHDT and CDR2 is YNNKEL (reference sequence). This CDR3 region has 14 residues. V was clipped by 4 bases and J by 6 bases; unmatched bases: 7.

The chain recombines TRBV10-2 with TRBJ1-5; D gene ambiguous. The V gene's germline CDR1 is WSHSY and CDR2 SAAADI. The CDR3 totals 13 residues. Deletions cut 3 bases from V and 3 bases from J, with 6 bases between. CDR3: CASSDNNNQPQHF. CDR3 nucleotides: TGCGCCAGCAGTGACAATAACAATCAGCCCCAGCATTTT.

The chain combines TRBV7-8 with TRBJ1-3; the D gene is possibly TRBD1 (6 bases). V lost 4 bases and J 3 bases, leaving 10 bases between the germline ends. Germline V lookup: CDR1 SGHVS, CDR2 FQNEAQ. The length of the CDR3 is 14 residues. The CDR3 spells CASSSYRVGNTIYF. In DNA form, the CDR3 reads TGTGCCAGCAGCTCCTACAGGGTTGGAAACACCATATATTTT. The full variable domain, in which reference TRBV7-8 and TRBJ1-3 provide the parts outside the CDR3, is GAGVSQSPRYKVAKRGQDVALRCDPISGHVSLFWYQQALGQGPEFLTYFQNEAQLDKSGLPSDRFFAERPEGSVSTLKIQRTQQEDSAVYLCASSSYRVGNTIYFGEGSWLTVV.